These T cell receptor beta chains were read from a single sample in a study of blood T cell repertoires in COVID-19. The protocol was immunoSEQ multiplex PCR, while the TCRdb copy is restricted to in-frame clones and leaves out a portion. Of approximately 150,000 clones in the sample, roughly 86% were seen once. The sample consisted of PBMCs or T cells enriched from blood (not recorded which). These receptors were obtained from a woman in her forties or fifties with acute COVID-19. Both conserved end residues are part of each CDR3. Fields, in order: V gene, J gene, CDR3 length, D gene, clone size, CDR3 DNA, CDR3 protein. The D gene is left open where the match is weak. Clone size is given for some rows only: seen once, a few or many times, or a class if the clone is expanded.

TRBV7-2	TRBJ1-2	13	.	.	TGTGCCAGCAGCTCACGGGGACTGAGTGGCTACACCTTC	CASSSRGLSGYTF
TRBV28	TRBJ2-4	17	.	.	TGTGCCAGCAGTTTGATCCGGGAAGGAGGGGCCAAAAACATTCAGTACTTC	CASSLIREGGAKNIQYF
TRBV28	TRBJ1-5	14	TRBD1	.	TGTGCCAGCAGGTCTGGACAGGGGAATCAGCCCCAGCATTTT	CASRSGQGNQPQHF
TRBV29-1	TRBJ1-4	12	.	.	TGCAGCGTTGACCAGGGTGGCGAAAAACTGTTTTTT	CSVDQGGEKLFF
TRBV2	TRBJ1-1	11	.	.	TGTGCCAGCAGACGGGAAACTGAAGCTTTCTTT	CASRRETEAFF
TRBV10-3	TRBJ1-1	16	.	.	TGTGCCTCGTCTGGTTATACAGGGATCTTGAACACTGAAGCTTTCTTT	CASSGYTGILNTEAFF
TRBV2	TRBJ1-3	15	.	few	TGTGCCAGCTCTTTCTCAGACAACTCTGGAAACACCATATATTTT	CASSFSDNSGNTIYF
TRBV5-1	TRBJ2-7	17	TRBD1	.	TGCGCCAGCAGCTTGGGGACAGGGGGCAATATTGCCTACGAGCAGTACTTC	CASSLGTGGNIAYEQYF
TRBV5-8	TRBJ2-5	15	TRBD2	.	TGTGCCAGCAGCTTACGCGGGAGGGCGGAAGAGACCCAGTACTTC	CASSLRGRAEETQYF
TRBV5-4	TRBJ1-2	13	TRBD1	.	TGTGCCAGCAGCCTACCCGGACAGGTGGGCTACACCTTC	CASSLPGQVGYTF
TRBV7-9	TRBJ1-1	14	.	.	TGTGCCAGCAGCTTGCAGGGTGGAAACACTGAAGCTTTCTTT	CASSLQGGNTEAFF
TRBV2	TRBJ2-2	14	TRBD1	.	TGTGCCAGCAGGGACAGGGCCTCCACCGGGGAGCTGTTTTTT	CASRDRASTGELFF
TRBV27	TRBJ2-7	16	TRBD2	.	TGTGCCAGCAGTTTATCAGCCACTAGCGGATCCTACGAGCAGTACTTC	CASSLSATSGSYEQYF
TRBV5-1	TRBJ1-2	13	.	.	TGCGCCAGCCGCCCTGACGGGAACTATGGCTACACCTTC	CASRPDGNYGYTF
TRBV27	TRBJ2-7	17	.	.	TGTGCCAGCAGTTCGGTCCTGAGGTCGAAAAGCTCCTACGAGCAGTACTTC	CASSSVLRSKSSYEQYF
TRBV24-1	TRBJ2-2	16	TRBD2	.	TGTGCCACCAGTGATCCTTGGCGGGAGTATAACGGGGAGCTGTTTTTT	CATSDPWREYNGELFF
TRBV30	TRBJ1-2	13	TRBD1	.	TGTGCCTGGAGTGTAAACAGGGGCTATGGCTACACCTTC	CAWSVNRGYGYTF
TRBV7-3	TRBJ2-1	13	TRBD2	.	TGTGCCAGCAGCCCCCAGGCTAGCGGCGAGCAGTTCTTC	CASSPQASGEQFF
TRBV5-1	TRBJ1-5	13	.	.	TGCGCCAGCAGCTTGGCGGAGGGGCAGCCCCAGCATTTT	CASSLAEGQPQHF